What follows are 27 T cell receptor beta chains derived from one specimen sequenced in a study of CD8 T cells in Susac syndrome. Reverse transcription used roughly 0.45 to 1 ug RNA and random hexamers. TCRdb reanalysed the immunoSEQ multiplex PCR reads using MiXCR and keeps one entry per CDR3 protein. Among about 180,000 distinct CDR3 sequences, about 93% were seen once, and the ten largest hold 0.099%. Sequencing used CD4+ T cells from PBMCs. The receptor source for this set is a human donor with Susac syndrome.

V usage is TRBV30 and J usage is TRBJ1-2; tentative D call: TRBD1 (6 bases). Trimming took 7 bases from V and 7 from J, leaving 16 bases between them. Germline V CDR1 and CDR2: GTSNPN, SVGIG (reference sequence). The CDR3 has 12 residues. The CDR3 protein is CASRRGNGGYTF. Here the CDR3 DNA reads TGTGCCTCGAGGAGGGGGAATGGTGGCTACACCTTC.

The rearrangement links TRBV19 to TRBJ1-1, with D possibly TRBD1 on 6 matching bases. V was shortened by 5 bases and J by 1 base, with 20 bases between the two germline ends. The CDR3 length is 17 residues. Per germline, CDR1 LNHDA and CDR2 SQIVND (reference sequence). The CDR3, as DNA: TGTGCCAGTAGTGTCGCGTTTTTGGGGGCGGAGAACACTGAAGCTTTCTTT. It yields the protein CASSVAFLGAENTEAFF.

The chain is built from TRBV9 and TRBJ2-3; D could derive from TRBD1 or TRBD2 (5 bases each). This CDR3 comprises 14 residues. Germline loops: CDR1 SGDLS, CDR2 YYNGEE. Deletions cut 0 bases from V and 5 bases from J, with 10 bases between. This CDR3 is CASSVGDVRDTQYF. DNA for the CDR3: TGTGCCAGCAGCGTAGGGGACGTCCGAGATACGCAGTATTTT.

The chain carries TRBV5-4 and TRBJ2-3; 7 bases line up with TRBD1. Unmatched junction bases numbered 9, after V lost 4 bases and J lost 7 bases. The CDR3 contains 14 residues. Germline assignment: CDR1 SGHNT and CDR2 YYREEE (reference sequence). Here the CDR3 DNA reads TGTGCCAGCAGCACCGGGACAGCCAGTTATACGCAGTATTTT. It encodes CASSTGTASYTQYF.

The chain joins TRBV7-2 to TRBJ2-1; perhaps TRBD1 as D (5 bases). From germline, CDR1 is SGHTA and CDR2 FQGNSA. With 0 bases removed from V and 9 bases from J, the gap between germline ends came to 24 bases. The CDR3 consists of 18 residues. CDR3: CASSLAQGFSSVGVEQFF. CDR3 sequence (DNA): TGTGCCAGCAGCTTAGCGCAAGGTTTTTCTTCGGTAGGGGTTGAGCAGTTCTTC.

V is TRBV28 and J is TRBJ2-1; 11 nucleotides match TRBD1. Unmatched junction bases numbered 7, after V lost 2 bases and J lost 7 bases. This CDR3 is 16 amino acids long. Germline CDR1 MDHEN, CDR2 SYDVKM. The CDR3 sequence: CASSLPRTGGTNEQFF. In DNA, the CDR3 is TGTGCCAGCAGTTTACCCAGGACAGGGGGCACGAATGAGCAGTTCTTC. Drawing the rest from reference TRBV28 and TRBJ2-1, the complete variable domain is DVKVTQSSRYLVKRTGEKVFLECVQDMDHENMFWYRQDPGLGLRLIYFSYDVKMKEKGDIPEGYSVSREKKERFSLILESASTNQTSMYLCASSLPRTGGTNEQFFGPGTRLTVL.

The chain couples TRBV29-1 to TRBJ2-1, with D uncertain. The CDR3 is 12 residues long. Germline-derived CDR1 and CDR2 are SQVTM and ANQGSEA. Trimming removed 3 bases from V and 8 bases from J, with 11 bases in between. CDR3 amino acids: CSVEVGMDEQFF. DNA of the CDR3: TGCAGCGTTGAGGTTGGGATGGATGAGCAGTTCTTC.

V usage is TRBV7-2 and J usage is TRBJ2-6; D gene ambiguous. This CDR3 is built from 15 residues. V shed 5 bases and J shed 0 bases, with 8 bases lying between them. Germline V gene sequence: CDR1 SGHTA, CDR2 FQGNSA. The CDR3 DNA is TGTGCCAGCAGCCCAATCTACTCTGGGGCCAACGTCCTGACTTTC. It yields the protein CASSPIYSGANVLTF.

This clonotype has only one observation. The chain links TRBV20-1 to TRBJ1-2, with 10 nucleotides matching TRBD1. The CDR3 runs to 13 residues. CDR1 is DFQATT and CDR2 is SNEGSKA in the germline V gene (reference sequence). The J segment lost 5 bases and the V segment lost 3 bases, leaving 3 bases of the junction unmatched. The CDR3 coding sequence is TGCAGTGCTAGCCGGGACAGGGGTTATGGCTACACCTTC. Translation: CSASRDRGYGYTF.

The chain uses TRBV19 and TRBJ1-2; 10 bases match TRBD1. The CDR3 runs 14 residues. Trimming at V came to 7 bases and at J to 4 bases, leaving 6 bases not matched to a gene. Germline V lookup: CDR1 LNHDA, CDR2 SQIVND (reference sequence). The CDR3 sequence: CASTKDRGTYGYTF. The CDR3 DNA sequence: TGTGCCAGTACCAAGGACAGGGGGACCTATGGCTACACCTTC. Full variable domain (remainder filled in from reference TRBV19 and TRBJ1-2): DGGITQSPKYLFRKEGQNVTLSCEQNLNHDAMYWYRQDPGQGLRLIYYSQIVNDFQKGDIAEGYSVSREKKESFPLTVTSAQKNPTAFYLCASTKDRGTYGYTFGSGTRLTVV.

This chain links TRBV20-1 with TRBJ2-7, with TRBD2 identical over 7 bases. Germline loops: CDR1 DFQATT, CDR2 SNEGSKA (reference sequence). J lost 0 bases, V lost 2 bases, and 10 bases had no gene match. The CDR3 has 16 residues. For the CDR3, the DNA is TGCAGTGCTAGATTGGCGGGAGACCGCCTCTCCTACGAGCAGTACTTC. Protein: CSARLAGDRLSYEQYF.

The chain joins TRBV13 to TRBJ1-2, with 7 bases matching TRBD1. J lost 3 bases, V lost 5 bases, and 6 bases had no gene match. Germline lookup yields CDR1 PRHDT and CDR2 FYEKMQ (reference sequence). This CDR3 contains 14 residues. CDR3 sequence reads: CASSPNRGDYGYTF. In DNA, the CDR3 is TGTGCCAGCAGCCCAAACAGGGGAGACTATGGCTACACCTTC.

V gene TRBV6-2 or TRBV6-3 combines with J gene TRBJ2-1; possible D gene TRBD2, 6 bases. The CDR3 has 16 residues. The ends were cut back, 0 bases at V and 2 bases at J, with 11 bases in the middle. The germline gives CDR1 MNHEY, CDR2 SVGEGT. The CDR3 DNA sequence: TGTGCCAGCAGTTACTCCAAGCGGGCCGCCTACAATGAGCAGTTCTTC. It is translated as CASSYSKRAAYNEQFF.

V gene TRBV5-1 combines with J gene TRBJ2-1; 7 nucleotides match TRBD2. Trimming took 4 bases from V and 6 from J; bases not matched to a gene: 10. Germline V CDR1 and CDR2: SGHRS, YFSETQ. The CDR3 has 15 residues. CDR3 sequence reads: CASSPGSSGSNEQFF. CDR3 coding DNA: TGCGCCAGCAGCCCGGGGAGTAGCGGGTCCAATGAGCAGTTCTTC.

The chain links TRBV6-6 to TRBJ2-1; maybe TRBD2 (5 bases). V lost 2 bases and J 2 bases, leaving 10 bases between the germline ends. CDR3 length: 15 amino acids. Germline assignment: CDR1 MNHNY and CDR2 SVGAGI (reference sequence). The CDR3 spells CASSYRGSPYNEQFF. CDR3 sequence (DNA): TGTGCCAGCAGTTACCGGGGAAGCCCCTACAATGAGCAGTTCTTC.

V and J are TRBV5-5 and TRBJ1-1; D call uncertain. The CDR3 runs to 14 residues. CDR1 is SGHKS and CDR2 is YYEKEE in the germline V gene (reference sequence). Trimming cost V 1 base and J 5 bases, with 12 bases left between them. As DNA, the CDR3 is TGTGCCAGCAGCTTGTGGGAAAGGAGTACTGAAGCTTTCTTT. As protein: CASSLWERSTEAFF. Full variable domain (remainder filled in from reference TRBV5-5 and TRBJ1-1): DAGVTQSPTHLIKTRGQQVTLRCSPISGHKSVSWYQQVLGQGPQFIFQYYEKEERGRGNFPDRFSARQFPNYSSELNVNALLLGDSALYLCASSLWERSTEAFFGQGTRLTVV.

A single count supports this clonotype. J is TRBJ1-2 and V is TRBV19; D is possibly TRBD1 (5 bases). Trimming stripped 3 bases from V and 8 bases from J, with 10 bases between. Germline-derived CDR1 and CDR2 are LNHDA and SQIVND (reference sequence). There are 12 residues in the CDR3. The CDR3 protein is CASSMKGSGYTF. The DNA for the CDR3 is TGTGCCAGTAGTATGAAGGGGAGCGGCTACACCTTC.

The V gene is TRBV4-1, the J gene TRBJ2-3; 10 bases agree with TRBD2. V trimming: 3 bases; J trimming: 2 bases; junction bases outside the gene matches: 5. The CDR3 spans 16 residues. Germline V CDR1 and CDR2: MGHRA, YSYEKL. The CDR3 DNA follows: TGCGCCAGCAGCCACCTAGCGGGAGACCCCACAGATACGCAGTATTTT. Its protein product is CASSHLAGDPTDTQYF.

The J gene is TRBJ2-1, the V gene TRBV7-8; 11 positions match TRBD2. Germline V gene sequence: CDR1 SGHVS, CDR2 FQNEAQ. CDR3 size: 17 residues. The ends lost 5 bases at V and 6 bases at J; junction bases unmatched: 12. CDR3 DNA sequence: TGTGCCAGCAGCCTCTTATCTGTAGCGGGGGGGCCCAATGAGCAGTTCTTC. This gives the protein CASSLLSVAGGPNEQFF.

The count of this clonotype is one. The V gene is TRBV20-1, the J gene TRBJ2-3, with D possibly TRBD1 on 5 matching bases. CDR3 length: 12 residues. V was clipped by 3 bases and J by 10 bases, with 14 bases between them. CDR1 and CDR2 from the germline V gene are DFQATT and SNEGSKA (reference sequence). CDR3 amino acids: CSASLGPIAQYF. The DNA for the CDR3 is TGCAGTGCTAGTCTGGGGCCGATCGCGCAGTATTTT.

The chain couples TRBV12-3 or TRBV12-4 to TRBJ2-4; 7 nucleotides match TRBD1. The CDR3 runs to 14 residues. V trimming: 3 bases; J trimming: 8 bases; junction bases outside the gene matches: 7. The CDR3 loop is CASSFVGGEDIQYF. CDR3 in DNA: TGTGCCAGCAGTTTTGTAGGGGGCGAGGACATTCAGTACTTC.

This clonotype was counted once. The chain has TRBV30 and TRBJ2-5, with D unresolved. The length of the CDR3 is 15 residues. V shed 0 bases and J shed 1 base, with 12 bases lying between them. Germline values: CDR1 GTSNPN, CDR2 SVGIG (reference sequence). The CDR3 DNA is TGTGCCTGGAGTGTTGGGCAGGCCGGCCAAGAGACCCAGTACTTC. Amino acid sequence: CAWSVGQAGQETQYF.

The V gene is TRBV12-3 or TRBV12-4, the J gene TRBJ2-7; TRBD1 matches 9 bases. Losses at the gene ends were 6 bases for V and 2 bases for J; bases not matched to a gene: 5. The length of the CDR3 is 14 residues. CDR3 nucleotide sequence: TGTGCCAGCAGGGCCGGGACAGGGACCTACGAGCAGTACTTC. It specifies CASRAGTGTYEQYF.

For the CDR3, the DNA is TGTGCCTGGAGAGCTAGGGGTAGCTCCTACAATGAGCAGTTCTTC. Translated, it gives CAWRARGSSYNEQFF. V is TRBV30 and J is TRBJ2-1, with D possibly being TRBD1 (5 bases). V dropped 3 bases and J dropped 0 bases, with 12 bases sitting between them. There are 15 residues in the CDR3. CDR1 is GTSNPN and CDR2 is SVGIG in the germline V gene (reference sequence).

This clonotype was found once. The chain joins TRBV27 to TRBJ1-5; 10 bases are a match to TRBD1. This CDR3 spans 16 amino acids. V lost 6 bases and J lost 3; bases outside the gene matches: 8. Germline V gene sequence: CDR1 MNHEY, CDR2 SMNVEV (reference sequence). The CDR3 region is CASRPGTGDLNQPQHF. Here the CDR3 DNA reads TGTGCCAGCAGGCCCGGGACAGGGGACCTCAATCAGCCCCAGCATTTT.

The rearrangement links TRBV5-1 to TRBJ2-1; 10 bases are shared with TRBD1. CDR3 length equals 16 residues. V lost 4 bases, J lost 5 bases, and 9 bases stayed unmatched. Germline CDR1 reads SGHRS; CDR2 reads YFSETQ. The CDR3 sequence is CASSPRLGQGNNEQFF. The CDR3 DNA follows: TGCGCCAGCAGCCCGAGGTTGGGACAGGGGAACAATGAGCAGTTCTTC. Using reference TRBV5-1 and TRBJ2-1 for the parts outside the CDR3, the full variable domain is KAGVTQTPRYLIKTRGQQVTLSCSPISGHRSVSWYQQTPGQGLQFLFEYFSETQRNKGNFPGRFSGRQFSNSRSEMNVSTLELGDSALYLCASSPRLGQGNNEQFFGPGTRLTVL.

The chain recombines TRBV6-2 or TRBV6-3 with TRBJ2-1; TRBD2 matches 14 bases. The CDR3 is 16 residues long. CDR1 and CDR2 from the germline V gene are MNHEY and SVGEGT. The ends lost 5 bases at V and 8 bases at J; junction bases unmatched: 8. CDR3 region: CASSLGLAGAFDEQFF. CDR3 bases: TGTGCCAGCAGTCTGGGACTAGCGGGAGCCTTCGATGAGCAGTTCTTC.